The text below deals with one TCR beta chain. The antigen is not known. Using immunoSEQ multiplex PCR, the repertoire was profiled, and TCRdb retains in-frame clones only, with some absent. The sample lists 250,000 or so clones, around 87% occurring once. The germline CDR1 and CDR2 sequences are MNHEY and SMNVEV (reference sequence). This CDR3 region has 14 residues. V lost 2 bases to trimming and J lost 1 base, with 8 bases between them. This record belongs to a study of cytomegalovirus exposure and HLA in healthy donors. Overall study results and limits: Subsequent analysis of the approximately 130 validation repertoires found a tendency for first-cohort TCR clusters to co-occur.

This clonotype was obtained from a woman between 18 and 29 years old in good health and CMV-seronegative. The sequenced sample consisted of PBMCs. The chain is built from TRBV27 and TRBJ1-1, with TRBD1 as a possible D gene (5 bases). The CDR3 coding sequence is TGTGCCAGCAGTTTACCCGGGGGGAACACTGAAGCTTTCTTT. Translation gives CASSLPGGNTEAFF.